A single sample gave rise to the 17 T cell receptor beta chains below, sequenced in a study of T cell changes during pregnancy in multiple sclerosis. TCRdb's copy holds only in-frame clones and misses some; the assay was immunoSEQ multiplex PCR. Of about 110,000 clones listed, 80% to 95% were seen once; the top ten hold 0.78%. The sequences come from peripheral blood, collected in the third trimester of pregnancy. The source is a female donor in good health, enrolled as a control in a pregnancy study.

The CDR3 DNA sequence: TGTGCCAGCAGCTTATCCGGGGAAAATAATCAGCCCCAGCATTTT. Protein: CASSLSGENNQPQHF. The rearrangement uses TRBV7-8 and TRBJ1-5; D is undetermined. CDR1 and CDR2 (germline): SGHVS, FQNEAQ. CDR3 size: 15 residues. Trimming took 2 bases from V and 4 from J, leaving 12 bases between them.

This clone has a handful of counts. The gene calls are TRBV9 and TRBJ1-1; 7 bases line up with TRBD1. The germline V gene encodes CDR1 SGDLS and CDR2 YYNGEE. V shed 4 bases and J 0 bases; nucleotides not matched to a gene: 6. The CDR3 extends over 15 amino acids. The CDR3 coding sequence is TGTGCCAGCAGCCTAGAGGGGGCGATGAACACTGAAGCTTTCTTT. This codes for CASSLEGAMNTEAFF. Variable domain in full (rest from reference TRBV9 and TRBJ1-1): DSGVTQTPKHLITATGQRVTLRCSPRSGDLSVYWYQQSLDQGLQFLIQYYNGEERAKGNILERFSAQQFPDLHSELNLSSLELGDSALYFCASSLEGAMNTEAFFGQGTRLTVV.

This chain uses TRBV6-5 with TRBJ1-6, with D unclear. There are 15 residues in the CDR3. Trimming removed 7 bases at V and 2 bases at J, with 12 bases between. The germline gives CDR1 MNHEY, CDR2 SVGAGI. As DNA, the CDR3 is TGTGCCAGCAATCAGAACACCCCCTATAATTCACCCCTCCACTTT. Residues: CASNQNTPYNSPLHF.

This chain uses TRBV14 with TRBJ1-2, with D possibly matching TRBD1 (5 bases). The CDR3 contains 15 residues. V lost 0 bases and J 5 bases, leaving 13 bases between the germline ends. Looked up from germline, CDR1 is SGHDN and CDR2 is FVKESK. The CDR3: CASSQERGGAYGYTF. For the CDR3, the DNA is TGTGCCAGCAGCCAAGAACGTGGCGGGGCTTATGGCTACACCTTC.

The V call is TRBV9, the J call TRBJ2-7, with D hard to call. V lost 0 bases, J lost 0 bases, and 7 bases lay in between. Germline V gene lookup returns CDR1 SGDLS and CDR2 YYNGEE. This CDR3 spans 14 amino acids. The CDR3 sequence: CASSVDGISYEQYF. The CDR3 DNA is TGTGCCAGCAGCGTAGACGGTATCTCCTACGAGCAGTACTTC.

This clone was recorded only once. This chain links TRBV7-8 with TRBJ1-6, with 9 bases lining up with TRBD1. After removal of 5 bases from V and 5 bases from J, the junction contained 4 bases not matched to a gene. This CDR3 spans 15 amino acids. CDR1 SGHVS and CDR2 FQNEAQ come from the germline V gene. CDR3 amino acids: CASSPRDRDNSPLHF. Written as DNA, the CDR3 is TGTGCCAGCAGCCCCCGGGACAGGGATAATTCACCCCTCCACTTT.

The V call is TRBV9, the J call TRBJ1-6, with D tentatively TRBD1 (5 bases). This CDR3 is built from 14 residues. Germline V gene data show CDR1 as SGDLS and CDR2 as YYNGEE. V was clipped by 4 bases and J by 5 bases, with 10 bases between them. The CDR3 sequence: CASSRGGNNSPLHF. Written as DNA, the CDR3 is TGTGCCAGCAGCCGTGGGGGGAATAATTCACCCCTCCACTTT. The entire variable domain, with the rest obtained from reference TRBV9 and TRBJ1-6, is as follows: DSGVTQTPKHLITATGQRVTLRCSPRSGDLSVYWYQQSLDQGLQFLIQYYNGEERAKGNILERFSAQQFPDLHSELNLSSLELGDSALYFCASSRGGNNSPLHFGNGTRLTVT.

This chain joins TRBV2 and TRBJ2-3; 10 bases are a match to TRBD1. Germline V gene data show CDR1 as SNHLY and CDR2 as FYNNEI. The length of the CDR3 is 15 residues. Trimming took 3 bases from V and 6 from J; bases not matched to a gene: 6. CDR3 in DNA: TGTGCCAGCAGTGAGGGGGGACAGGGGTTCGATACGCAGTATTTT. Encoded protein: CASSEGGQGFDTQYF.

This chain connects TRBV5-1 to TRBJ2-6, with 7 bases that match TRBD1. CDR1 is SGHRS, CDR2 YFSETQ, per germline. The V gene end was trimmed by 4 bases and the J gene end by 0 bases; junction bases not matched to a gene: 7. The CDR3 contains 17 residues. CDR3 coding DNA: TGCGCCAGCAGCCCTCCGGGACAGTTCTCTGGGGCCAACGTCCTGACTTTC. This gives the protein CASSPPGQFSGANVLTF. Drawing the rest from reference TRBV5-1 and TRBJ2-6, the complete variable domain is KAGVTQTPRYLIKTRGQQVTLSCSPISGHRSVSWYQQTPGQGLQFLFEYFSETQRNKGNFPGRFSGRQFSNSRSEMNVSTLELGDSALYLCASSPPGQFSGANVLTFGAGSRLTVL.

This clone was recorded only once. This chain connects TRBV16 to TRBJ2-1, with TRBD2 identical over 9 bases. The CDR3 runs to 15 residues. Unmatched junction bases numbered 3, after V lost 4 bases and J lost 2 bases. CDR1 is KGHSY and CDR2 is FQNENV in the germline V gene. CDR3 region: CASSLSGGAYNEQFF. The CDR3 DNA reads TGTGCCAGCAGCCTTAGCGGGGGTGCCTACAATGAGCAGTTCTTC.

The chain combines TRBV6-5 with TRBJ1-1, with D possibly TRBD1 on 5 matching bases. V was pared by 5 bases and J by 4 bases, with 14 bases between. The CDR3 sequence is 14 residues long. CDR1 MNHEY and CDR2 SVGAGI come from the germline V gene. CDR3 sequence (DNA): TGTGCCAGCAGTACCCCTGGGGGGGTCACTGAAGCTTTCTTT. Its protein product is CASSTPGGVTEAFF.

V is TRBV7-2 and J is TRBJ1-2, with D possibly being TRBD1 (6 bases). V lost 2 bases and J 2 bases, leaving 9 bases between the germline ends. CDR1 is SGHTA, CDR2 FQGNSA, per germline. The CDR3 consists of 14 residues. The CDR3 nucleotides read TGTGCCAGCAGCTTAAGCGGGACAAACTATGGCTACACCTTC. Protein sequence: CASSLSGTNYGYTF. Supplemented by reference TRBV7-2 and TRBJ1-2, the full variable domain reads GAGVSQSPSNKVTEKGKDVELRCDPISGHTALYWYRQSLGQGLEFLIYFQGNSAPDKSGLPSDRFSAERTGGSVSTLTIQRTQQEDSAVYLCASSLSGTNYGYTFGSGTRLTVV.

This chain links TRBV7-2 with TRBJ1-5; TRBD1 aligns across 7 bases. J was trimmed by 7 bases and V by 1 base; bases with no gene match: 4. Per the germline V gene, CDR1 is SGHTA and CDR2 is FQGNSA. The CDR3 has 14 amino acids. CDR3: CASSLEIRGQPQHF. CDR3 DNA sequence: TGTGCCAGCAGCTTAGAGATCAGGGGGCAGCCCCAGCATTTT.

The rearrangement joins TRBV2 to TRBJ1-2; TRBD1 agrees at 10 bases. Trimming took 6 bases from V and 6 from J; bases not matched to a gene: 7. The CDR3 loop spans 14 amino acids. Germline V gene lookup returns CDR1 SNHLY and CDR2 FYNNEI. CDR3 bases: TGTGCCAGCAGAAGGGGGGGGACAGGGGATGGCTACACCTTC. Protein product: CASRRGGTGDGYTF.

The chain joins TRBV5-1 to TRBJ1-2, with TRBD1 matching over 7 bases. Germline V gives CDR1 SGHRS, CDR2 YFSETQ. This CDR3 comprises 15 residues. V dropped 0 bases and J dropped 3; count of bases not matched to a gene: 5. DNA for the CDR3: TGCGCCAGCAGCTTGGTAATGGGGACAGACTATGGCTACACCTTC. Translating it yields CASSLVMGTDYGYTF.

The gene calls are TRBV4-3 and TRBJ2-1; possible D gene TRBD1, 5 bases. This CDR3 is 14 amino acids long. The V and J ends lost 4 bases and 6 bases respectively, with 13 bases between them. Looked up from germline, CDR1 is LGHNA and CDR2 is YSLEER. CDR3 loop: CASSPQGALNEQFF. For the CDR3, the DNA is TGCGCCAGCAGCCCCCAAGGGGCTCTCAATGAGCAGTTCTTC.

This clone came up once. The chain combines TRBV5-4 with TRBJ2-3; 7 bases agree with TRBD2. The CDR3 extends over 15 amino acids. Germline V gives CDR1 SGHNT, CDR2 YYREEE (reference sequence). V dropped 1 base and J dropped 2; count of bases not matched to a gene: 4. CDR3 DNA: TGTGCCAGCAGCTTGAATCTAGCGGACACAGATACGCAGTATTTT. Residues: CASSLNLADTDTQYF.